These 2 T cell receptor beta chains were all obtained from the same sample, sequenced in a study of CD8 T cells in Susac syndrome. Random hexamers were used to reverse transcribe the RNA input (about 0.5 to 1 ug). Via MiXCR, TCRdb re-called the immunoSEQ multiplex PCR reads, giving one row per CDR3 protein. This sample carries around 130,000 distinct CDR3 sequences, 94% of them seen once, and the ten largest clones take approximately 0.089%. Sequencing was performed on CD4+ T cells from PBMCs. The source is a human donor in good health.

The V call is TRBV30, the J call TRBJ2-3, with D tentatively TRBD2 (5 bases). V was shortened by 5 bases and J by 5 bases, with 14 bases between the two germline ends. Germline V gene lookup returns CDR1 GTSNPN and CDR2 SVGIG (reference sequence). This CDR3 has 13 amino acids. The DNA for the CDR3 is TGTGCCTGGTCCGGACTCCTCCGAGATACGCAGTATTTT. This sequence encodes CAWSGLLRDTQYF.

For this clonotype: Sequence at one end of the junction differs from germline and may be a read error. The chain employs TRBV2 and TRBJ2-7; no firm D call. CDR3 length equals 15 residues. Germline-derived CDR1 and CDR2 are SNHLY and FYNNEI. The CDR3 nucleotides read TGTGCCAGCAGTGAAGAGGCAGGTAGGGTCTACGAGCAGCACTTC. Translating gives CASSEEAGRVYEQHF.